The 28 T cell receptor beta chains in this list originate from one sample, sequenced in a study of blood T cells in healthy people across ages. Sample-barcoded 5' priming and a J-beta primer mix drove a second PCR of roughly 6 to 12 cycles. In TCRdb, the 5' RACE reads were re-called with MiXCR into one record per CDR3 protein. The sample yields about 620,000 distinct CDR3 sequences, around 20% seen once. The sample comprised blood. The origin of the receptors is a man in his 70s in good health.

This clonotype was seen more than once but under ten times. This chain connects TRBV3-1 to TRBJ2-5; D ambiguous. CDR3 length: 14 amino acids. Trimming left V 0 bases short and J 7 bases short, with 12 bases between. Germline loops: CDR1 LGHDT, CDR2 YNNKEL (reference sequence). CDR3 amino acids: CASSQDRPLGTQYF. The CDR3 DNA reads as TGTGCCAGCAGCCAAGATCGACCCCTAGGGACCCAGTACTTC.

Worth noting for this clonotype: This may arise from a read error, as a much more abundant clone is one base away. The chain recombines TRBV3-1 with TRBJ1-1; tentative D call: TRBD1 (5 bases). CDR3 size: 17 residues. The germline V gene encodes CDR1 LGHDT and CDR2 YNNKEL (reference sequence). V was clipped by 1 base and J by 1 base, with 16 bases between them. As DNA, the CDR3 is TGTGCCAGCAGCCAAGTTTTCGTCAGGGACTCGAACACTGAAGCTTTCTTT. Its protein product is CASSQVFVRDSNTEAFF.

This clonotype was picked up a small number of times. The V gene is TRBV9, the J gene TRBJ2-1; TRBD2 matches 9 bases. The CDR3 is 15 amino acids. Losses at the gene ends were 6 bases for V and 7 bases for J; bases not matched to a gene: 11. Germline CDR1 is SGDLS and CDR2 is YYNGEE. In DNA, the CDR3 is TGTGCCAGCAACCCTAGCGGGATTCTTACTAATGAGCAGTTCTTC. It specifies CASNPSGILTNEQFF.

At least ten counts were recorded for this clonotype. The chain is built from TRBV29-1 and TRBJ2-5; 7 positions agree with TRBD1. V was pared by 2 bases and J by 6 bases, with 9 bases of the junction left unmatched. The germline V gene encodes CDR1 SQVTM and CDR2 ANQGSEA. The CDR3 sequence is 14 residues long. CDR3 sequence: CSVELLRQGKTQYF. Written as DNA, the CDR3 is TGCAGCGTTGAACTCCTCCGACAGGGAAAGACCCAGTACTTC. Using reference TRBV29-1 and TRBJ2-5 for the parts outside the CDR3, the full variable domain is SAVISQKPSRDICQRGTSLTIQCQVDSQVTMMFWYRQQPGQSLTLIATANQGSEATYESGFVIDKFPISRPNLTFSTLTVSNMSPEDSSIYLCSVELLRQGKTQYFGPGTRLLVL.

The gene calls are TRBV2 and TRBJ2-1; no clear D gene. The CDR3 runs 14 residues. V shed 4 bases and J shed 0 bases, with 7 bases lying between them. Germline loops: CDR1 SNHLY, CDR2 FYNNEI. The CDR3 coding sequence is TGTGCCAGCAGTGTAATGAGCTCCTACAATGAGCAGTTCTTC. It yields the protein CASSVMSSYNEQFF.

This clonotype has more than one count but fewer than ten. The chain joins TRBV28 to TRBJ2-3; D not resolved. Trimming pared 5 bases from V and 2 bases from J, leaving 8 bases between. CDR1 and CDR2 from the germline V gene are MDHEN and SYDVKM. The CDR3 consists of 13 residues. The CDR3 protein is CASSAPITDTQYF. CDR3 sequence (DNA): TGTGCCAGCAGTGCCCCCATCACAGATACGCAGTATTTT.

There are a few counts of this clonotype. CDR3 sequence (DNA): TGCGCCAGCAGCCAAGAGGCAGCTACAGATACGCAGTATTTT. Translation gives CASSQEAATDTQYF. J is TRBJ2-3 and V is TRBV4-1; unclear D gene. Germline lookup yields CDR1 MGHRA and CDR2 YSYEKL. Between the trimmed V and J ends, which lost 0 bases and 3 bases, there was a span of 7 bases. The CDR3 has 14 amino acids.

This clonotype was picked up many times. The chain is built from TRBV20-1 and TRBJ2-7; 9 bases agree with TRBD1. This CDR3 is built from 15 residues. Germline lookup yields CDR1 DFQATT and CDR2 SNEGSKA (reference sequence). The V gene end was trimmed by 1 base and the J gene end by 1 base; junction bases not matched to a gene: 5. The CDR3 DNA is TGCAGTGCTAGAGGTGGACAGGGGAAGTCCTACGAGCAGTACTTC. Its protein product is CSARGGQGKSYEQYF.

This sequence joins TRBV2 and TRBJ2-7, with 7 bases aligning to TRBD2. J gave up 3 bases and V 6 bases, and 11 bases lay outside the gene matches. Germline lookup yields CDR1 SNHLY and CDR2 FYNNEI. The CDR3 runs 15 residues. In DNA form, the CDR3 reads TGTGCCAGCAGGGGGACTATGTGGGAGGGCTACGAGCAGTACTTC. The encoded protein is CASRGTMWEGYEQYF.

The chain joins TRBV10-2 to TRBJ2-1; tentatively, D is TRBD1 (6 bases). V was shortened by 4 bases and J by 7 bases, with 14 bases between the two germline ends. This CDR3 has 14 residues. Germline values: CDR1 WSHSY, CDR2 SAAADI. The CDR3 nucleotides read TGCGCCAGCAGTGTAAGGACAGCTCAAAATGAGCAGTTCTTC. It codes for CASSVRTAQNEQFF.

The chain uses TRBV19 and TRBJ1-1; D gene unclear. V lost 9 bases, J lost 1 base, and 12 bases lay in between. There are 13 residues in the CDR3. Germline CDR1 is LNHDA and CDR2 is SQIVND (reference sequence). The CDR3 sequence: CASLQWENTEAFF. The CDR3 region has the DNA TGTGCCAGCCTACAGTGGGAGAACACTGAAGCTTTCTTT.

This clonotype was seen a few times. The chain couples TRBV15 to TRBJ2-7; TRBD1 matches at 7 bases. CDR1 and CDR2 from the germline V gene are LNHNV and YYDKDF (reference sequence). V trimming: 2 bases; J trimming: 7 bases; junction bases outside the gene matches: 5. The CDR3 has 13 residues. CDR3 coding DNA: TGTGCCACCAGCAGATATACAGGGGAAGAGCAGTACTTC. Its protein product is CATSRYTGEEQYF.

In this sample, this clonotype turned up a few times. The rearrangement joins TRBV12-3 or TRBV12-4 to TRBJ2-3; D possibly corresponds to TRBD2 (5 bases). This CDR3 spans 15 amino acids. V was shortened by 6 bases and J by 3 bases, with 16 bases between the two germline ends. The CDR3 reads CASSSLRAITDTQYF. The CDR3 DNA reads as TGTGCCAGCAGCAGTCTGAGGGCAATTACAGATACGCAGTATTTT.

This clonotype showed up just a few times. This chain joins TRBV18 and TRBJ1-4, with no clear D. The CDR3 length is 16 residues. V was clipped by 4 bases and J by 7 bases, with 19 bases between them. CDR1 is KGHSH, CDR2 LQKENI, per germline. The CDR3 DNA sequence: TGTGCCAGCTCACGCAAATCAGAGCCCACAAGTGAAAAACTGTTTTTT. This sequence encodes CASSRKSEPTSEKLFF.

V usage is TRBV6-2 or TRBV6-3 and J usage is TRBJ2-7; TRBD2 agrees at 11 bases. The CDR3 length is 16 residues. Trimming took 4 bases from V and 2 from J; bases not matched to a gene: 7. The germline V gene has CDR1 MNHEY and CDR2 SVGEGT. CDR3 DNA sequence: TGTGCCAGCAGTTCCGCGGGACTAGCGGAGGCCTACGAGCAGTACTTC. Translating gives CASSSAGLAEAYEQYF.

This clonotype appeared a few times. The V and J genes are TRBV5-1 and TRBJ2-7; D is possibly TRBD2 (5 bases). Germline CDR1 and CDR2: SGHRS and YFSETQ. The CDR3 covers 15 residues. Trimming left V 1 base short and J 6 bases short, with 17 bases between. In DNA, the CDR3 is TGCGCCAGCAGCTTGTCTTGGAGGAAAAGTGGCGAGCAGTACTTC. Translated: CASSLSWRKSGEQYF. The complete variable domain, with remaining parts taken from reference TRBV5-1 and TRBJ2-7, reads KAGVTQTPRYLIKTRGQQVTLSCSPISGHRSVSWYQQTPGQGLQFLFEYFSETQRNKGNFPGRFSGRQFSNSRSEMNVSTLELGDSALYLCASSLSWRKSGEQYFGPGTRLTVT.

This clonotype was picked up a small number of times. The chain couples TRBV5-1 to TRBJ1-1, with D possibly being TRBD1 (6 bases). Trimming removed 4 bases at V and 1 base at J, with 17 bases between. The CDR3 spans 16 residues. Germline values: CDR1 SGHRS, CDR2 YFSETQ. The chain's CDR3 is CASSLDPGTQNTEAFF. Here the CDR3 DNA reads TGCGCCAGCAGCCTGGACCCCGGGACACAGAACACTGAAGCTTTCTTT.

The chain is built from TRBV6-5 and TRBJ2-5, with D unclear. The end of the DNA aligns better with TRBJ2-1, so the J call may be wrong. The CDR3 runs to 12 residues. Per germline, CDR1 MNHEY and CDR2 SVGAGI. The CDR3 nucleotides are TGTGCCAGCAACTCCGGATACAATGAGCAGTTCTTC. Amino acid sequence: CASNSGYNEQFF.

This clonotype was recorded only once. At one of its ends the junction is not consistent with the germline gene, which may arise from a read error. This sequence joins TRBV28 and TRBJ2-1; 7 nucleotides align to TRBD2. The CDR3 contains 16 residues. The germline gives CDR1 MDHEN, CDR2 SYDVKM. CDR3 DNA: TGTGCCAGCAGGGGGGGGGAGTTACGGACTTACAATGAGCGGTTCTTC. It is translated as CASRGGELRTYNERFF.

The rearrangement uses TRBV3-1 and TRBJ2-4, with D possibly TRBD2 on 6 matching bases. CDR1 is LGHDT and CDR2 is YNNKEL in the germline V gene (reference sequence). The CDR3 consists of 15 residues. The germline V and J ends were trimmed by 4 bases and 0 bases, with 10 bases remaining between them. CDR3: CASSLSGLAKNIQYF. The CDR3 DNA follows: TGTGCCAGCAGCCTTAGCGGATTAGCCAAAAACATTCAGTACTTC.

This clonotype was observed a few times. The CDR3 region is CASSLRGIADTQYF. The CDR3 DNA reads as TGTGCCAGCAGCTTACGAGGGATCGCAGATACGCAGTATTTT. This sequence joins TRBV7-9 and TRBJ2-3; D is perhaps TRBD2 (5 bases). The V end lost 2 bases, the J end lost 4 bases, and 10 bases lay between the germline ends. CDR1 and CDR2 (germline): SEHNR, FQNEAQ (reference sequence). CDR3 length: 14 residues.

This sequence joins TRBV10-3 and TRBJ2-5; 9 nucleotides line up with TRBD1. Trimming at V came to 7 bases and at J to 5 bases, leaving 5 bases not matched to a gene. The CDR3 is 13 amino acids. CDR1 and CDR2 from the germline V gene are ENHRY and SYGVKD. The CDR3 region is CAITDGTGETQYF. CDR3 DNA sequence: TGTGCCATCACTGACGGGACAGGGGAGACCCAGTACTTC.

This clonotype has only a few counts. J is TRBJ1-4 and V is TRBV12-3 or TRBV12-4, with TRBD1 matching over 9 bases. V was pared by 5 bases and J by 6 bases, with 7 bases of the junction left unmatched. The CDR3 is 15 residues long. CDR3 loop: CASSKTGTGYEKLFF. The CDR3 DNA is TGTGCCAGCAGTAAAACCGGGACAGGGTATGAAAAACTGTTTTTT.

The chain uses TRBV6-1 and TRBJ2-7; TRBD2 agrees at 10 bases. This CDR3 comprises 15 residues. Trimming took 2 bases from V and 1 from J; bases not matched to a gene: 2. Germline CDR1 MNHNS, CDR2 SASEGT. The CDR3 spells CASSEPGLASYEQYF. The CDR3 DNA sequence: TGTGCCAGCAGTGAACCGGGACTAGCGTCCTACGAGCAGTACTTC.

This clonotype occurred a few times. A read error may account for a junction end that differs from germline. The genes are TRBV20-1 and TRBJ2-7; 12 bases line up with TRBD2. The CDR3 is 15 residues long. Germline values: CDR1 DFQATT, CDR2 SNEGSKA (reference sequence). The CDR3 protein is CSARDLGTSGYEQYF. Here the CDR3 DNA reads TGCAGTGCAAGAGACCTCGGGACTAGCGGGTACGAGCAGTACTTC.

The sample holds a few counts of this clonotype. V usage is TRBV11-2 and J usage is TRBJ1-1, with a possible D match to TRBD1 (6 bases). The V end lost 4 bases, the J end lost 5 bases, and 17 bases lay between the germline ends. CDR1 and CDR2 from the germline V gene are SGHAT and FQNNGV. This CDR3 spans 15 amino acids. The CDR3 region is CASSSLRQVDTEAFF. The CDR3 bases are TGTGCCAGCAGCTCATTGCGACAGGTAGATACTGAAGCTTTCTTT.

This clonotype was recorded many times. V and J are TRBV24-1 and TRBJ2-5; D possibly corresponds to TRBD2 (6 bases). V dropped 4 bases and J dropped 3 bases, with 17 bases sitting between them. This CDR3 region has 16 residues. CDR1 and CDR2 from the germline V gene are KGHDR and SFDVKD. The CDR3 region is CATSDLGVGGKETQYF. CDR3 coding DNA: TGTGCCACCAGTGACCTCGGGGTTGGGGGGAAAGAGACCCAGTACTTC.

This chain joins TRBV24-1 and TRBJ2-2; 12 bases match TRBD1. From germline, CDR1 is KGHDR and CDR2 SFDVKD. Germline trimming cut 9 bases from V and 4 bases from J; bases unmatched to any gene: 5. The length of the CDR3 is 15 residues. This CDR3 is CATSAGQGATGELFF. The CDR3 DNA sequence: TGTGCCACCTCGGCGGGACAGGGGGCCACCGGGGAGCTGTTTTTT.